The 14 T cell receptor beta chains in this list originate from one sample, sequenced in a study of beta chain features in type 1 diabetes. Their antigens are not known. Overall study results and limits: Moderately but significantly shorter TCRB CDR3s were found in Type 1 diabetes patients in all four CD4+ subsets.

Every isolated RNA sample was fully reverse transcribed, so sequencing captured expressed TCRB transcripts. Some clones are missing from TCRdb's copy, which holds only in-frame ones; the method was immunoSEQ multiplex PCR. The sample lists about 650,000 clones, around 12% seen once, with more than 0.1% in the top ten. The sequencing input was naive CD4+ T cells from blood. The receptor source for this set is a man aged 25 to 45 with type 1 diabetes.

The rearrangement links TRBV18 to TRBJ2-7, with 10 positions matching TRBD2. The length of the CDR3 is 12 residues. With 6 bases clipped from V and 6 bases from J, the junction kept 2 bases outside the gene matches. The V gene's germline CDR1 is KGHSH and CDR2 LQKENI. CDR3 sequence reads: CASSERGGEQYF. CDR3 DNA sequence: TGTGCCAGCTCCGAGCGGGGGGGCGAGCAGTACTTC.

This chain links TRBV11-3 with TRBJ2-1, with a possible D match to TRBD2 (6 bases). Germline CDR1 reads SGHNT; CDR2 reads YENEEA. The length of the CDR3 is 14 residues. The germline V and J ends were trimmed by 5 bases and 1 base, with 9 bases remaining between them. CDR3 sequence: CASSPGGSYNEQFF. The CDR3 DNA is TGTGCCAGCAGCCCCGGGGGTTCCTACAATGAGCAGTTCTTC.

The V call is TRBV4-2, the J call TRBJ2-1; 7 bases are shared with TRBD1. This CDR3 is 14 amino acids long. Trimming removed 4 bases from V and 6 bases from J; junction bases left unmatched: 6. Germline CDR1 reads LGHNA; CDR2 reads YNFKEQ. CDR3 loop: CASSRRQGLNEQFF. CDR3 DNA: TGTGCCAGCAGCCGCCGACAGGGCCTCAATGAGCAGTTCTTC.

The J gene is TRBJ2-7, the V gene TRBV27; 8 positions match TRBD2. From germline, CDR1 is MNHEY and CDR2 SMNVEV (reference sequence). The CDR3 consists of 15 residues. V gave up 5 bases and J gave up 3 bases; unmatched junction bases: 9. CDR3 sequence reads: CASSPSGGAYYEQYF. The CDR3 DNA is TGTGCCAGCAGTCCAAGCGGGGGAGCTTACTACGAGCAGTACTTC.

The table lists this clone with a few counts. The CDR3: CASSLGGRGVYNEQFF. CDR3 DNA sequence: TGTGCCAGCAGCTTAGGCGGGAGGGGCGTTTACAATGAGCAGTTCTTC. The rearrangement links TRBV7-2 to TRBJ2-1; TRBD2 matches 9 bases. The CDR3 sequence is 16 residues long. V gave up 1 base and J gave up 4 bases; unmatched junction bases: 5. Germline values: CDR1 SGHTA, CDR2 FQGNSA.

This rearrangement joins TRBV29-1 to TRBJ2-1; 10 nucleotides line up with TRBD1. The CDR3 contains 13 residues. The germline CDR1 and CDR2 sequences are SQVTM and ANQGSEA. The ends lost 7 bases at V and 3 bases at J; junction bases unmatched: 3. CDR3 DNA: TGCAGCGGACGGGACAGGGGCTACAATGAGCAGTTCTTC. As protein: CSGRDRGYNEQFF.

The chain uses TRBV4-3 and TRBJ1-2; the match to TRBD1 covers 8 bases. The CDR3 sequence is 14 residues long. The ends lost 0 bases at V and 7 bases at J; junction bases unmatched: 4. CDR1 and CDR2 from the germline V gene are LGHNA and YSLEER. In DNA, the CDR3 is TGCGCCAGCAGCCAAGAAGGACAGGGACGTGGCTACACCTTC. Translation gives CASSQEGQGRGYTF.

This clone was seen a few times. The J gene is TRBJ2-5, the V gene TRBV27; TRBD1 aligns across 7 bases. The junction had 5 bases not matched to a gene; V was cut back by 8 bases and J by 2 bases. Germline assignment: CDR1 MNHEY and CDR2 SMNVEV (reference sequence). The CDR3 has 13 amino acids. The CDR3 region has the DNA TGTGCCAGCTCCCAGGGGGATCAAGAGACCCAGTACTTC. Protein: CASSQGDQETQYF.

The chain couples TRBV7-3 to TRBJ2-3; TRBD2 agrees at 9 bases. Germline V lookup: CDR1 SGHTA, CDR2 FQGTGA. The J segment lost 5 bases and the V segment lost 5 bases, leaving 8 bases of the junction unmatched. This CDR3 has 15 residues. In DNA, the CDR3 is TGTGCCAGCAGCAGACGTGGTAGCGGGGGAGATACGCAGTATTTT. This encodes CASSRRGSGGDTQYF.

The V and J genes are TRBV23-1 and TRBJ2-3; D is possibly TRBD1 (5 bases). TRBV23-1 is an ORF, and what it does is uncertain. The CDR3 extends over 20 amino acids. V was cut by 2 bases and J by 0 bases, with 24 bases left in between. CDR3 sequence: CASSQPAPTGRGTSTDTQYF. CDR3 DNA sequence: TGCGCCAGCAGTCAACCCGCGCCTACAGGTAGAGGAACTAGCACAGATACGCAGTATTTT.

This clone was counted a few times. The chain uses TRBV25-1 and TRBJ2-3, with D possibly being TRBD1 (5 bases). Per germline, CDR1 MGHDK and CDR2 SYGVNS. This CDR3 has 12 amino acids. V shed 6 bases and J shed 5 bases, with 9 bases lying between them. The CDR3 sequence is CASRTGGDTQYF. The DNA of the CDR3 is TGTGCCAGCAGAACAGGTGGAGATACGCAGTATTTT.

This rearrangement joins TRBV9 to TRBJ1-6, with a tentative D call TRBD1 (5 bases). The V end was cut by 1 base, the J end by 5 bases, with 7 bases between. Germline V gives CDR1 SGDLS, CDR2 YYNGEE. This CDR3 is built from 14 residues. The CDR3: CASSVQGNNSPLHF. CDR3 nucleotides: TGTGCCAGCAGCGTACAGGGAAATAATTCACCCCTCCACTTT.

CDR3 nucleotide sequence: TGTGCCAGCCCCTCGACTAGCGATCCCAGGAGCTCCTACAATGAGCAGTTCTTC. This translates into CASPSTSDPRSSYNEQFF. This sequence joins TRBV27 and TRBJ2-1; TRBD2 agrees at 8 bases. CDR1 and CDR2 from the germline V gene are MNHEY and SMNVEV (reference sequence). The CDR3 covers 18 residues. Trimming removed 8 bases from V and 0 bases from J; junction bases left unmatched: 15.

The chain recombines TRBV19 with TRBJ1-2; D unclear. CDR1 and CDR2 (germline): LNHDA, SQIVND (reference sequence). The CDR3 is 12 amino acids. V was shortened by 6 bases and J by 2 bases, with 7 bases between the two germline ends. This CDR3 reads CASSWGNYGYTF. In nucleotides, the CDR3 is TGTGCCAGTAGCTGGGGAAACTATGGCTACACCTTC.